This paragraph reports one T cell receptor beta chain. Data came from immunoSEQ multiplex PCR; TCRdb stores just in-frame clones and leaves some out. In the table there are over 200,000 clones, roughly 79% of which are singletons. The data were taken from a study of blood T cell repertoires in COVID-19. The age range of participants was about 18 to 95 years, with residence in about two dozen US areas. CDR1 KGHDR and CDR2 SFDVKD come from the germline V gene. The CDR3 covers 15 residues. Germline trimming cut 2 bases from V and 6 bases from J; bases unmatched to any gene: 8. The TCR comes from a woman in her fifties or sixties with acute COVID-19. Input material: PBMCs or T cells enriched from blood (not recorded which). The V call is TRBV24-1, the J call TRBJ1-2; 7 positions agree with TRBD1. The DNA for the CDR3 is TGTGCCACCAGTGATTCTAGGGGGCCGTGGAATGGCTACACCTTC. Encoded protein: CATSDSRGPWNGYTF.